This T cell receptor (beta chain) originates from a study of blood T cell repertoires in COVID-19. At the level of the study: T cells, B-cell-depleted T cells, or PBMCs supplied cDNA or gDNA.

How the authors handled the data: Amplification with reference gene primers provided the estimates of nucleated cell counts. The protocol was immunoSEQ multiplex PCR, while the TCRdb copy is restricted to in-frame clones and leaves out a portion. The V and J calls and clone size come from that table; D and trimming were worked out from the DNA. The sample has some 200,000 clones; approximately 90% are singletons. CDR3 size: 17 residues. Germline V gene lookup returns CDR1 LGHNT and CDR2 FRNRAP. Trimming took off 0 bases at V and 1 base at J, with 13 bases between the two ends. This sequence originates from a man in his forties with active or convalescent COVID-19. The chain carries TRBV12-5 and TRBJ2-4; a possible D gene is TRBD1 (5 bases). Sequenced: peripheral blood. The CDR3 loop reads CASGLVQGVRAKNIQYF. As DNA, the CDR3 is TGTGCTAGTGGTTTGGTACAAGGGGTACGGGCCAAAAACATTCAGTACTTC.